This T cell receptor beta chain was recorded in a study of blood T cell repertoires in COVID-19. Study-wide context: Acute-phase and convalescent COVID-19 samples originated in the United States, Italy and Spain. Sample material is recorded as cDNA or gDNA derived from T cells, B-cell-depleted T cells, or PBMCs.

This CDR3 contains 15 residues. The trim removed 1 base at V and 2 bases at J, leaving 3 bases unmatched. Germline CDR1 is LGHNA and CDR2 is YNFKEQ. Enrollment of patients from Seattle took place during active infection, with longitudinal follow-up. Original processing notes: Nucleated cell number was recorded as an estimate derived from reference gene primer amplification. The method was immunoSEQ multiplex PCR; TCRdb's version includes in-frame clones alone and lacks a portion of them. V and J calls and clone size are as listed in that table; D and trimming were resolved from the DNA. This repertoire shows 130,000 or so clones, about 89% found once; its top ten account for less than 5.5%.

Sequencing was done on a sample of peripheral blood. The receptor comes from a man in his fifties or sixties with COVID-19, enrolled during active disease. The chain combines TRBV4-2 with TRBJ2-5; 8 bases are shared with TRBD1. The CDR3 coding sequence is TGTGCCAGCAGCCAAGGGACAGGGAGACAAGAGACCCAGTACTTC. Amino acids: CASSQGTGRQETQYF.